These 18 T cell receptor beta chains originate from one sample sequenced in a study of technical replicates of blood from a few donors. Using immunoSEQ multiplex PCR, the repertoire was profiled, and TCRdb retains in-frame clones only, with some absent. The sample gives more than 60,000 clones, 90% to 95% of which show up once; approximately 0.45% is in the top ten. Sample: T cells isolated from PBMCs. These receptors were obtained from a human donor in good health.

This sequence joins TRBV9 and TRBJ2-2; 14 positions match TRBD2. Germline V gene sequence: CDR1 SGDLS, CDR2 YYNGEE. J lost 5 bases, V lost 3 bases, and 9 bases had no gene match. The CDR3 runs to 18 residues. CDR3 nucleotide sequence: TGTGCCAGCAGCGAGGGGGGGACTAGCGGGAGTTCGACCGGGGAGCTGTTTTTT. This sequence encodes CASSEGGTSGSSTGELFF.

The rearrangement joins TRBV5-8 to TRBJ2-1; 8 bases are shared with TRBD2. The germline gives CDR1 SGHTS, CDR2 YDEGEE. Losses at the gene ends were 5 bases for V and 8 bases for J; bases not matched to a gene: 12. The CDR3 is 15 residues long. In nucleotides, the CDR3 is TGTGCCAGCAGATTCGGACTAGCTGGCTGGGATGAGCAGTTCTTC. It specifies CASRFGLAGWDEQFF.

This rearrangement joins TRBV29-1 to TRBJ1-2; no clear D. There are 13 residues in the CDR3. V was cut by 3 bases and J by 5 bases, with 13 bases left in between. Germline CDR1 is SQVTM and CDR2 is ANQGSEA. The CDR3 DNA follows: TGCAGCGTTGACAGCCCAGCGTCTTATGGCTACACCTTC. Translation gives CSVDSPASYGYTF.

This clone was observed once. The V call is TRBV4-3, the J call TRBJ2-4; D ambiguous. Trimming stripped 0 bases from V and 4 bases from J, with 7 bases between. The CDR3 has 14 residues. Looked up from germline, CDR1 is LGHNA and CDR2 is YSLEER. The CDR3 DNA is TGCGCCAGCAGCCAAGATAACGAGAAAAACATTCAGTACTTC. Translating gives CASSQDNEKNIQYF.

The CDR3 is CASSVREYNEQFF. The CDR3 DNA reads TGTGCCAGCAGCGTCCGGGAGTACAATGAGCAGTTCTTC. V is TRBV7-3 and J is TRBJ2-1, with a tentative D call TRBD2 (6 bases). The CDR3 covers 13 residues. Trimming removed 5 bases from V and 4 bases from J, with 9 bases in between. Germline V gives CDR1 SGHTA, CDR2 FQGTGA.

The chain is built from TRBV10-3 and TRBJ2-7; perhaps TRBD1 as D (5 bases). This CDR3 spans 13 amino acids. Looked up from germline, CDR1 is ENHRY and CDR2 is SYGVKD. V lost 5 bases and J 5 bases, leaving 13 bases between the germline ends. DNA of the CDR3: TGTGCCATCAGTAGAAGGGGTATAGACGAGCAGTACTTC. Protein product: CAISRRGIDEQYF.

The CDR3, as DNA: TGCAGTGCTTCGGGGGAGACCCAGTACTTC. Protein product: CSASGETQYF. The chain uses TRBV20-1 and TRBJ2-5, with D maybe TRBD2 (5 bases). Germline V lookup: CDR1 DFQATT, CDR2 SNEGSKA (reference sequence). Trimming took off 5 bases at V and 5 bases at J, with 6 bases between the two ends. The CDR3 is 10 residues long.

The V gene is TRBV4-1, the J gene TRBJ2-7, with D tentatively TRBD1 (6 bases). CDR1 and CDR2 (germline): MGHRA, YSYEKL. The CDR3 is 17 residues long. The V and J ends lost 0 bases and 3 bases respectively, with 18 bases between them. CDR3 bases: TGCGCCAGCAGCCAAGAACCTACACAGGGTGTCTACTACGAGCAGTACTTC. Protein: CASSQEPTQGVYYEQYF.

The J gene is TRBJ1-1, the V gene TRBV6-5; D not certain. Germline CDR1 MNHEY, CDR2 SVGAGI. The CDR3 has 13 residues. Trimming shortened V by 6 bases and J by 5 bases, and 13 bases separated the two germline ends. The CDR3 DNA follows: TGTGCCAGCAGCCGACCGGGTCAGACTGAAGCTTTCTTT. Its protein product is CASSRPGQTEAFF.

This clone has just a few counts. The chain links TRBV20-1 to TRBJ1-1; D is undetermined. The V and J ends lost 2 bases and 3 bases respectively, with 4 bases between them. Germline lookup yields CDR1 DFQATT and CDR2 SNEGSKA (reference sequence). The CDR3 is 11 amino acids. DNA of the CDR3: TGCAGTGCTAGACCTTACACTGAAGCTTTCTTT. Its protein product is CSARPYTEAFF.

The chain combines TRBV6-5 with TRBJ2-7; TRBD1 might be the D (5 bases). CDR3 length: 15 amino acids. Trimming stripped 1 base from V and 1 base from J, with 11 bases between. The germline V gene encodes CDR1 MNHEY and CDR2 SVGAGI. CDR3: CASSYWITGSYEQYF. The CDR3 DNA reads TGTGCCAGCAGTTACTGGATCACAGGTTCCTACGAGCAGTACTTC.

This chain links TRBV19 with TRBJ2-5, with D perhaps TRBD2 (5 bases). This CDR3 spans 13 amino acids. Germline CDR1 LNHDA, CDR2 SQIVND (reference sequence). The V end lost 3 bases, the J end lost 4 bases, and 9 bases lay between the germline ends. The CDR3 DNA is TGTGCCAGTAGTATTGGTACTAGAGAGACCCAGTACTTC. Its translation: CASSIGTRETQYF.

This chain links TRBV5-6 with TRBJ1-1, with D hard to call. The CDR3 runs 12 residues. The ends were cut back, 7 bases at V and 1 base at J, with 8 bases in the middle. The germline CDR1 and CDR2 sequences are SGHDT and YYEEEE. The CDR3 coding sequence is TGTGCCAGCTCTCTCCGGAACACTGAAGCTTTCTTT. Protein sequence: CASSLRNTEAFF.

The chain recombines TRBV30 with TRBJ2-1, with D hard to call. Between the trimmed V and J ends, which lost 4 bases and 4 bases, there was a span of 5 bases. This CDR3 is built from 11 residues. CDR1 GTSNPN and CDR2 SVGIG come from the germline V gene (reference sequence). CDR3 nucleotide sequence: TGTGCCTGGACAGATTACAATGAGCAGTTCTTC. This sequence encodes CAWTDYNEQFF. Combining the CDR3 with reference TRBV30 and TRBJ2-1 gives the whole variable domain SQTIHQWPATLVQPVGSPLSLECTVEGTSNPNLYWYRQAAGRGLQLLFYSVGIGQISSEVPQNLSASRPQDRQFILSSKKLLLSDSGFYLCAWTDYNEQFFGPGTRLTVL.

The chain combines TRBV28 with TRBJ2-4, with 11 nucleotides matching TRBD1. V lost 3 bases, J lost 8 bases, and 9 bases stayed unmatched. The CDR3 is 16 amino acids. Germline V gene data show CDR1 as MDHEN and CDR2 as SYDVKM. CDR3 DNA: TGTGCCAGCAGTTTGGCCCCCGGGACAGGGGGGGACATTCAGTACTTC. Translating gives CASSLAPGTGGDIQYF. Full variable domain (remainder filled in from reference TRBV28 and TRBJ2-4): DVKVTQSSRYLVKRTGEKVFLECVQDMDHENMFWYRQDPGLGLRLIYFSYDVKMKEKGDIPEGYSVSREKKERFSLILESASTNQTSMYLCASSLAPGTGGDIQYFGAGTRLSVL.

V gene TRBV5-1 combines with J gene TRBJ2-7; TRBD2 might be the D (7 bases). The V gene lost 0 bases and the J gene lost 3 bases, with 13 bases spanning the gap. This CDR3 is 15 amino acids long. Germline values: CDR1 SGHRS, CDR2 YFSETQ. The CDR3 coding sequence is TGCGCCAGCAGCTTGGGGGGGGGCCCTCTCTACGAGCAGTACTTC. It yields the protein CASSLGGGPLYEQYF. Variable domain in full (rest from reference TRBV5-1 and TRBJ2-7): KAGVTQTPRYLIKTRGQQVTLSCSPISGHRSVSWYQQTPGQGLQFLFEYFSETQRNKGNFPGRFSGRQFSNSRSEMNVSTLELGDSALYLCASSLGGGPLYEQYFGPGTRLTVT.

This clone was seen once. The chain is built from TRBV23-1 and TRBJ1-1, with D tentatively TRBD1 (5 bases). TRBV23-1 is known as an ORF, though its function is uncertain. The CDR3 is made up of 14 amino acids. V was shortened by 0 bases and J by 4 bases, with 9 bases between the two germline ends. CDR3 residues: CASSQSGGGTEAFF. The CDR3 nucleotides read TGCGCCAGCAGTCAATCGGGGGGTGGCACTGAAGCTTTCTTT.

This chain connects TRBV30 to TRBJ1-2; the match to TRBD1 covers 8 bases. Trimming cost V 5 bases and J 4 bases; bases outside gene matches: 6. Germline CDR1 GTSNPN, CDR2 SVGIG (reference sequence). CDR3 length: 13 amino acids. CDR3 in amino acids: CAWDPDRGYGYTF. The CDR3 DNA reads as TGTGCCTGGGACCCTGACAGGGGCTATGGCTACACCTTC.